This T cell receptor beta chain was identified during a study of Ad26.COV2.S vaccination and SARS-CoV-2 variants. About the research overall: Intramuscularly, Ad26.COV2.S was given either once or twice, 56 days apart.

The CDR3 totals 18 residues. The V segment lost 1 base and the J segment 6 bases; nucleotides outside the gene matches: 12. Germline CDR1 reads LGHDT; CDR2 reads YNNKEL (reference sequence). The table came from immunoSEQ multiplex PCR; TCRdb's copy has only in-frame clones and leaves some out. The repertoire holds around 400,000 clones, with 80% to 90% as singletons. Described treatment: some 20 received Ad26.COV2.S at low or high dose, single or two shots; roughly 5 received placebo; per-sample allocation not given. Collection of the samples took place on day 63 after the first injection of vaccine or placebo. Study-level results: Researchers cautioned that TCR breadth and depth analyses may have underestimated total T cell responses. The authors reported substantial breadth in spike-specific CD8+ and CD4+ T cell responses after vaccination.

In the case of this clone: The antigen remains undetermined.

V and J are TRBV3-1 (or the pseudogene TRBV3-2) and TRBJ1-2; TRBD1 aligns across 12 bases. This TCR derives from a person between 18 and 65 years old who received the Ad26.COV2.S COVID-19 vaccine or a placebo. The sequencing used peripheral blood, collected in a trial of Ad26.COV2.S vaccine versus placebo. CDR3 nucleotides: TGTGCCAGCAGCCAAGCGGGAGGGACAGGGGGCGCGGTAGATGGCTACACCTTC. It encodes CASSQAGGTGGAVDGYTF.